The 12 T cell receptor beta chains below were found in one sample sequenced in a study of a mutant IDH1 vaccine in newly diagnosed glioma. The method was immunoSEQ multiplex PCR; TCRdb's version includes in-frame clones alone and lacks a portion of them. This table holds roughly 68,000 clones, 79% found once. As for time point: baseline, week 1 (first vaccination visit). Treatment described: pre-vaccination baseline after standard-of-care therapy. The specimen comprised PBMCs, sampled from a glioma patient treated with radiotherapy, temozolomide or both. All receptors come from a man aged 50-59 years with glioma.

The chain has TRBV9 and TRBJ2-5; 16 nucleotides align to TRBD2. CDR1 and CDR2 (germline): SGDLS, YYNGEE. This CDR3 comprises 18 residues. V was clipped by 4 bases and J by 4 bases; unmatched bases: 10. CDR3 sequence (DNA): TGTGCCAGCAGCTCGGGACTAGCGGGGGGGCCGGCTCCAGAGACCCAGTACTTC. This translates into CASSSGLAGGPAPETQYF.

CDR3 sequence reads: CASSPIDRGITRMNTEAFF. The CDR3 DNA reads as TGTGCCAGCTCACCGATAGACAGAGGGATCACTAGGATGAACACTGAAGCTTTCTTT. This sequence joins TRBV18 and TRBJ1-1; TRBD1 is a possible D gene (5 bases). This CDR3 is built from 19 residues. The germline V gene has CDR1 KGHSH and CDR2 LQKENI. V was clipped by 3 bases and J by 0 bases, with 23 bases between them.

The chain links TRBV9 to TRBJ1-4; unclear D gene. V lost 0 bases and J lost 6, with 12 bases in between. The length of the CDR3 is 15 residues. CDR1 is SGDLS, CDR2 YYNGEE, per germline. The CDR3 sequence: CASSVAPGYDEKLFF. In nucleotides, the CDR3 is TGTGCCAGCAGCGTAGCCCCTGGGTATGATGAAAAACTGTTTTTT.

This chain links TRBV30 with TRBJ1-5; 9 bases are shared with TRBD1. The CDR3 spans 15 residues. CDR1 is GTSNPN and CDR2 is SVGIG in the germline V gene (reference sequence). V shed 3 bases and J 7 bases; nucleotides not matched to a gene: 10. This CDR3 is CAWSAPGQGNQPQHF. CDR3 coding DNA: TGTGCCTGGAGCGCGCCGGGACAGGGAAACCAGCCCCAGCATTTT. The whole variable domain, filled in from reference TRBV30 and TRBJ1-5, reads SQTIHQWPATLVQPVGSPLSLECTVEGTSNPNLYWYRQAAGRGLQLLFYSVGIGQISSEVPQNLSASRPQDRQFILSSKKLLLSDSGFYLCAWSAPGQGNQPQHFGDGTRLSIL.

This clone appeared once. The rearrangement links TRBV30 to TRBJ1-1; the match to TRBD1 covers 7 bases. The CDR3 length is 14 residues. Trimming at V came to 5 bases and at J to 1 base, leaving 7 bases not matched to a gene. Looked up from germline, CDR1 is GTSNPN and CDR2 is SVGIG (reference sequence). The CDR3 DNA is TGTGCCTGGGTTCCGACAGGGACGAACACTGAAGCTTTCTTT. Protein sequence: CAWVPTGTNTEAFF.

The rearrangement uses TRBV6-6 and TRBJ1-3; tentatively, D is TRBD1 (5 bases). The CDR3 length is 15 residues. Trimming left V 4 bases short and J 4 bases short, with 14 bases between. Germline CDR1 and CDR2: MNHNY and SVGAGI (reference sequence). The CDR3 reads CASSSTGTGGNTIYF. As DNA, the CDR3 is TGTGCCAGCAGTTCGACCGGGACCGGCGGAAACACCATATATTTT.

This sequence joins TRBV7-2 and TRBJ1-1, with D perhaps TRBD1 (5 bases). This CDR3 comprises 15 residues. The germline V gene encodes CDR1 SGHTA and CDR2 FQGNSA. Trimming stripped 2 bases from V and 3 bases from J, with 13 bases between. Here the CDR3 DNA reads TGTGCCAGCAGCTTAACGGCACGGGGGGACACTGAAGCTTTCTTT. Translated, it gives CASSLTARGDTEAFF.

This chain uses TRBV5-6 with TRBJ1-1; D perhaps matches TRBD1 (5 bases). The V gene's germline CDR1 is SGHDT and CDR2 YYEEEE. The CDR3 runs to 14 residues. Trimming removed 6 bases at V and 6 bases at J, with 18 bases between. The CDR3 loop is CASTSVWGKAEAFF. The CDR3 bases are TGTGCCAGCACCTCCGTGTGGGGGAAGGCTGAAGCTTTCTTT. Filled out from reference TRBV5-6 and TRBJ1-1, the complete variable domain reads DAGVTQSPTHLIKTRGQQVTLRCSPKSGHDTVSWYQQALGQGPQFIFQYYEEEERQRGNFPDRFSGHQFPNYSSELNVNALLLGDSALYLCASTSVWGKAEAFFGQGTRLTVV.

The CDR3 sequence: CASKGDRVTGELFF. DNA for the CDR3: TGTGCCAGTAAAGGGGACAGGGTGACCGGGGAGCTGTTTTTT. The rearrangement uses TRBV19 and TRBJ2-2, with 9 bases fitting TRBD1. CDR1 and CDR2 (germline): LNHDA, SQIVND (reference sequence). V lost 7 bases, J lost 5 bases, and 5 bases stayed unmatched. CDR3 size: 14 residues.

This clone is medium-sized (0.01 to 0.1%). The chain links TRBV6-5 to TRBJ1-5; 7 bases are shared with TRBD1. J gave up 5 bases and V 6 bases, and 4 bases lay outside the gene matches. Germline assignment: CDR1 MNHEY and CDR2 SVGAGI. The CDR3 has 13 amino acids. For the CDR3, the DNA is TGTGCCAGCAGCAAACAGGGGCATCAGCCCCAGCATTTT. Amino acids: CASSKQGHQPQHF.

This clone was seen only once. The chain joins TRBV5-5 to TRBJ1-2; unclear D gene. CDR3 length: 14 residues. Germline V gives CDR1 SGHKS, CDR2 YYEKEE (reference sequence). Trimming cost V 0 bases and J 2 bases, with 8 bases left between them. DNA for the CDR3: TGTGCCAGCAGCTTGGGACAAGTCAACTATGGCTACACCTTC. Its protein product is CASSLGQVNYGYTF. The variable domain in full, completed from reference TRBV5-5 and TRBJ1-2, reads DAGVTQSPTHLIKTRGQQVTLRCSPISGHKSVSWYQQVLGQGPQFIFQYYEKEERGRGNFPDRFSARQFPNYSSELNVNALLLGDSALYLCASSLGQVNYGYTFGSGTRLTVV.

The genes are TRBV11-3 and TRBJ2-5; 8 positions agree with TRBD1. This CDR3 is 13 amino acids long. The germline gives CDR1 SGHNT, CDR2 YENEEA. After removal of 6 bases from V and 2 bases from J, the junction contained 2 bases not matched to a gene. The DNA of the CDR3 is TGTGCCAGCAGAAGGACAGGGCAAGAGACCCAGTACTTC. Translated: CASRRTGQETQYF.